The 20 T cell receptor beta chains below come from one sample, sequenced in a study of cytomegalovirus exposure and HLA in healthy donors. PCR was performed using 60 Vbeta and 13 Jbeta primers. Libraries were prepared by immunoSEQ multiplex PCR; TCRdb keeps only in-frame clonotypes and omits some of them. This sample has 210,000 or so clones, with over 80% found just once. The specimen was PBMCs. These receptors came from a boy aged 2 to 9 in good health and CMV-seronegative.

The chain has TRBV9 and TRBJ1-2; no reliable D call. V lost 0 bases, J lost 4 bases, and 7 bases lay in between. The length of the CDR3 is 13 residues. Germline V gives CDR1 SGDLS, CDR2 YYNGEE. The CDR3 reads CASSVGAAYGYTF. CDR3 DNA: TGTGCCAGCAGCGTAGGGGCAGCCTATGGCTACACCTTC.

For this clone: Compared with germline, one end of the junction differs, possibly owing to a read error. The chain recombines TRBV7-9 with TRBJ1-5; maybe TRBD1 (6 bases). The CDR3 sequence is 14 residues long. Per germline, CDR1 SEHNR and CDR2 FQNEAQ (reference sequence). Written as DNA, the CDR3 is TGTTCCAGCAGCCCACAGGGTAGCAATCAGCCCCAGCATTTT. This codes for CSSSPQGSNQPQHF.

The chain recombines TRBV9 with TRBJ2-7; possibly TRBD2 for D (6 bases). CDR3 length: 13 amino acids. CDR1 SGDLS and CDR2 YYNGEE come from the germline V gene. V gave up 2 bases and J gave up 8 bases, with 14 bases separating them. The CDR3 sequence: CASSVTGGGQQYF. In DNA, the CDR3 is TGTGCCAGCAGCGTCACTGGTGGAGGGCAGCAGTACTTC.

This clone was observed a handful of times. The chain uses TRBV10-3 and TRBJ1-1; 11 nucleotides agree with TRBD1. V dropped 4 bases and J dropped 4; count of bases not matched to a gene: 5. Germline V gives CDR1 ENHRY, CDR2 SYGVKD. The CDR3 is 15 amino acids. DNA of the CDR3: TGTGCCATCAGTGGGAAGGGACAGGGGGGCACTGAAGCTTTCTTT. As protein: CAISGKGQGGTEAFF.

V gene TRBV5-6 combines with J gene TRBJ1-5; no reliable D call. The CDR3 has 15 residues. Trimming pared 1 base from V and 8 bases from J, leaving 16 bases between. Germline V lookup: CDR1 SGHDT, CDR2 YYEEEE. The CDR3 loop reads CASSLLRGETEPQHF. In DNA, the CDR3 is TGTGCCAGCAGCTTGTTACGGGGAGAAACCGAGCCCCAGCATTTT.

V is TRBV25-1 and J is TRBJ2-7, with TRBD2 matching 7 bases. J gave up 2 bases and V 3 bases, and 7 bases lay outside the gene matches. Germline V gene data show CDR1 as MGHDK and CDR2 as SYGVNS. The CDR3 length is 15 residues. The CDR3: CASSDPGGRTYEQYF. DNA of the CDR3: TGTGCCAGCAGTGACCCGGGGGGTCGAACCTACGAGCAGTACTTC.

The V and J genes are TRBV19 and TRBJ1-2; 10 nucleotides align to TRBD1. The germline CDR1 and CDR2 sequences are LNHDA and SQIVND (reference sequence). The CDR3 spans 16 residues. The V gene end was trimmed by 5 bases and the J gene end by 8 bases; junction bases not matched to a gene: 14. The CDR3 loop reads CASSPSPRQGAGGYTF. CDR3 bases: TGTGCCAGTAGTCCCAGCCCCCGACAGGGGGCAGGGGGCTACACCTTC.

This clone was counted only a few times. The CDR3 here is CASSYRQGTYEQYF. The DNA of the CDR3 is TGTGCCAGCAGTTATCGACAGGGCACCTACGAGCAGTACTTC. The chain combines TRBV27 with TRBJ2-7; 7 bases match TRBD1. Losses at the gene ends were 4 bases for V and 2 bases for J; bases not matched to a gene: 5. The CDR3 runs 14 residues. CDR1 is MNHEY, CDR2 SMNVEV, per germline (reference sequence).

This chain links TRBV5-4 with TRBJ1-2; weak D call: TRBD1 (5 bases). The ends were cut back, 0 bases at V and 8 bases at J, with 14 bases in the middle. The CDR3 is made up of 14 amino acids. Germline V gives CDR1 SGHNT, CDR2 YYREEE (reference sequence). CDR3 region: CASSLESGWGGYTF. DNA for the CDR3: TGTGCCAGCAGCTTGGAGTCAGGGTGGGGAGGCTACACCTTC.

To note about this clone: This CDR3 is also generated by other DNA sequences in the sample. The chain recombines TRBV27 with TRBJ1-2; D gene uncertain. V shed 1 base and J shed 7 bases, with 16 bases lying between them. Germline lookup yields CDR1 MNHEY and CDR2 SMNVEV (reference sequence). The length of the CDR3 is 15 residues. CDR3 DNA: TGTGCCAGCAGTTTATTAAGCCCGGGAGTTGCTGGCTACACCTTC. Protein product: CASSLLSPGVAGYTF.

The J gene is TRBJ1-1, the V gene TRBV18; D remains ambiguous. V was cut by 3 bases and J by 5 bases, with 13 bases left in between. CDR3 length: 14 amino acids. Germline V gene sequence: CDR1 KGHSH, CDR2 LQKENI. The CDR3 DNA sequence: TGTGCCAGCTCACCGAGCGGGGTAGAGACTGAAGCTTTCTTT. Translation: CASSPSGVETEAFF.

The V and J genes are TRBV7-2 and TRBJ2-7, with D uncertain. CDR1 SGHTA and CDR2 FQGNSA come from the germline V gene. The CDR3 extends over 13 amino acids. Trimming pared 2 bases from V and 2 bases from J, leaving 7 bases between. CDR3 nucleotide sequence: TGTGCCAGCAGCTTAACCAGGACCTACGAGCAGTACTTC. As protein: CASSLTRTYEQYF.

The CDR3 DNA reads as TGTGCCAGCAGCCAAACGCAGGGCAAGAACACTGAAGCTTTCTTT. Amino acids: CASSQTQGKNTEAFF. The V and J genes are TRBV7-6 and TRBJ1-1, with D perhaps matching TRBD1 (5 bases). The CDR3 covers 15 residues. Germline V gene lookup returns CDR1 SGHVS and CDR2 FNYEAQ. V was trimmed by 5 bases and J by 1 base, leaving 14 bases between them.

The rearrangement links TRBV15 to TRBJ1-3, with D unclear. Germline CDR1 reads LNHNV; CDR2 reads YYDKDF (reference sequence). This CDR3 spans 21 amino acids. The V gene lost 1 base and the J gene lost 0 bases, with 25 bases spanning the gap. This CDR3 is CATSRAFLDSQRASSGNTIYF. The CDR3 bases are TGTGCCACCAGCAGAGCTTTCCTCGACTCCCAGAGGGCTTCCTCTGGAAACACCATATATTTT. Full variable domain (remainder filled in from reference TRBV15 and TRBJ1-3): DAMVIQNPRYQVTQFGKPVTLSCSQTLNHNVMYWYQQKSSQAPKLLFHYYDKDFNNEADTPDNFQSRRPNTSFCFLDIRSPGLGDTAMYLCATSRAFLDSQRASSGNTIYFGEGSWLTVV.

This chain joins TRBV5-5 and TRBJ2-3; 7 nucleotides line up with TRBD1. The junction had 3 bases not matched to a gene; V was cut back by 3 bases and J by 2 bases. Germline V gene lookup returns CDR1 SGHKS and CDR2 YYEKEE (reference sequence). The CDR3 loop spans 14 amino acids. DNA of the CDR3: TGTGCCAGCAGCTCCGGGACAGTCACAGATACGCAGTATTTT. Protein product: CASSSGTVTDTQYF. The complete variable domain, with remaining parts taken from reference TRBV5-5 and TRBJ2-3, reads DAGVTQSPTHLIKTRGQQVTLRCSPISGHKSVSWYQQVLGQGPQFIFQYYEKEERGRGNFPDRFSARQFPNYSSELNVNALLLGDSALYLCASSSGTVTDTQYFGPGTRLTVL.

The CDR3 protein is CASSYTSGYSYNEQFF. Written as DNA, the CDR3 is TGTGCCAGTAGTTATACTAGCGGTTACTCCTACAATGAGCAGTTCTTC. This sequence joins TRBV19 and TRBJ2-1, with TRBD2 matching 8 bases. The CDR3 contains 16 residues. CDR1 and CDR2 (germline): LNHDA, SQIVND (reference sequence). The junction had 6 bases not matched to a gene; V was cut back by 5 bases and J by 0 bases.

The CDR3, as DNA: TGTGCCAGCAGCTTGGCGGGGATGTCGGCGTCCTACGAGCAGTACTTC. Amino acid sequence: CASSLAGMSASYEQYF. This sequence joins TRBV5-4 and TRBJ2-7; D perhaps matches TRBD2 (5 bases). Between the trimmed V and J ends, which lost 0 bases and 1 base, there was a span of 14 bases. Germline V CDR1 and CDR2: SGHNT, YYREEE (reference sequence). CDR3 length: 16 amino acids.

This clone was seen only a few times. The chain is built from TRBV10-3 and TRBJ1-1; D perhaps matches TRBD1 (5 bases). V was pared by 3 bases and J by 5 bases, with 7 bases between. The germline CDR1 and CDR2 sequences are ENHRY and SYGVKD. The CDR3 consists of 12 residues. For the CDR3, the DNA is TGTGCCATCAGTGATTCAGGGACTGAAGCTTTCTTT. Translation: CAISDSGTEAFF.

The rearrangement links TRBV10-1 to TRBJ2-7; 10 bases line up with TRBD1. The junction had 9 bases not matched to a gene; V was cut back by 6 bases and J by 4 bases. This CDR3 comprises 15 residues. Germline CDR1 and CDR2: WNHNN and SYGVQD (reference sequence). The CDR3: CASSPSGTGEYEQYF. Here the CDR3 DNA reads TGCGCCAGCAGCCCGTCCGGGACAGGGGAATACGAGCAGTACTTC.

CDR3 sequence (DNA): TGTGCCAGCAGTTTATACGGGACAGTGAACACTGAAGCTTTCTTT. Translating it yields CASSLYGTVNTEAFF. The rearrangement links TRBV28 to TRBJ1-1; 7 nucleotides align to TRBD1. The CDR3 is 15 amino acids. Germline V gene data show CDR1 as MDHEN and CDR2 as SYDVKM. V lost 1 base and J lost 0; bases outside the gene matches: 2.